This T cell receptor beta chain was identified in a study of siplizumab effects on memory and regulatory T cells. The CDR3 totals 11 residues. Germline-derived CDR1 and CDR2 are LNHDA and SQIVND (reference sequence). V lost 6 bases to trimming and J lost 7 bases, with 7 bases between them. TCRdb keeps only in-frame clones here, not all; method: immunoSEQ multiplex PCR. The sample contains roughly 100,000 clones, under 95% of which appear only once. This chain connects TRBV19 to TRBJ2-1; no definite D call. The source is a human donor in good health. The material sequenced was CD8+ T cells sorted from blood. The CDR3 DNA is TGTGCCAGTAGGGAGTATAATGAGCAGTTCTTC. As protein: CASREYNEQFF.